This entry is about one T cell receptor beta chain. As yet, its antigen is unknown. Trimming pared 2 bases from V and 9 bases from J, leaving 8 bases between. The CDR3 loop spans 12 amino acids. Per the germline V gene, CDR1 is KGHSH and CDR2 is LQKENI. Assay: immunoSEQ multiplex PCR; the TCRdb copy retains only in-frame clones and omits some. Seen here are roughly 120,000 clones, about 92% observed once, and the top ten hold 0.27%. This specimen comes from a study of OX40 agonist ivuxolimab in advanced cancers. As for the study in general: With ivuxolimab, an agonistic anti-OX40 (CD134) antibody, patients were treated. Study findings and constraints: The antigen specificity of the peripheral T cells (those that were expanded) was not determined.

This TCR was recovered from an adult with an advanced solid tumor such as melanoma, head and neck, liver or kidney cancer. This sample comprised CD4+ or CD8+ T cells sorted from blood, obtained in a trial of the OX40 agonist ivuxolimab. This chain connects TRBV18 to TRBJ1-5; D uncertain. The CDR3 DNA is TGTGCCAGCTCACCAGGGGTAGGGCCCCAGCATTTT. This codes for CASSPGVGPQHF.